A single sample is the source of the 3 T cell receptor beta chains below, sequenced in a study of cytomegalovirus exposure and HLA in healthy donors. Use of 60 Vbeta and 13 Jbeta primers characterized the PCR. Data came from immunoSEQ multiplex PCR; TCRdb stores just in-frame clones and leaves some out. Among 180,000 or so clones listed, about four fifths were seen once. The sequenced material came from PBMCs. The receptors come from a female donor in good health and CMV-seronegative.

This clone was detected only once. The gene calls are TRBV10-3 and TRBJ2-1; 8 nucleotides agree with TRBD1. CDR1 and CDR2 from the germline V gene are ENHRY and SYGVKD. Losses at the gene ends were 2 bases for V and 2 bases for J; bases not matched to a gene: 5. The CDR3 is made up of 16 amino acids. This CDR3 is CAISERGTGPYNEQFF. As DNA, the CDR3 is TGTGCCATCAGTGAGAGGGGGACAGGCCCCTACAATGAGCAGTTCTTC.

This chain links TRBV30 with TRBJ1-2; D is unclear. V dropped 6 bases and J dropped 4 bases, with 9 bases sitting between them. The CDR3 runs 11 residues. Germline lookup yields CDR1 GTSNPN and CDR2 SVGIG (reference sequence). The CDR3 is CACQEGYGYTF. In DNA form, the CDR3 reads TGTGCCTGCCAGGAAGGCTATGGCTACACCTTC.

This clone was counted a few times. The V call is TRBV4-1, the J call TRBJ1-3; perhaps TRBD1 as D (5 bases). CDR3 size: 16 residues. The V gene's germline CDR1 is MGHRA and CDR2 YSYEKL. V was clipped by 3 bases and J by 0 bases, with 12 bases between them. CDR3 DNA: TGCGCCAGCAGCCACCCTCAGGGTACCTCTGGAAACACCATATATTTT. It encodes CASSHPQGTSGNTIYF.